The source of this T cell receptor beta chain is a study of blood T cell repertoires in COVID-19. Across the study: Both acute and convalescent COVID-19 samples were obtained from the United States, Italy and Spain. T cells, B-cell-depleted T cells, or PBMCs provided the cDNA or gDNA that served as material.

V shed 1 base and J shed 4 bases, with 10 bases lying between them. The CDR3 spans 15 residues. The V gene's germline CDR1 is PRHDT and CDR2 FYEKMQ (reference sequence). The protocol was immunoSEQ multiplex PCR, while the TCRdb copy is restricted to in-frame clones and leaves out a portion. The table has approximately 160,000 clones, approximately 88% seen once; the top ten hold roughly 9.2%. This clone is a singleton in its sample. The sequenced sample consisted of peripheral blood. The chain joins TRBV13 to TRBJ2-2, with a weak D call TRBD2 (7 bases). This TCR derives from an elderly woman with active or convalescent COVID-19. The CDR3 protein is CASSLAGGGTGELFF. In nucleotides, the CDR3 is TGTGCCAGCAGCTTAGCGGGGGGCGGCACCGGGGAGCTGTTTTTT.